The T cell receptor beta chain under discussion was sequenced for a study of CD8 T cells in Susac syndrome. In germline, CDR1 is LGHDT, CDR2 YNNKEL (reference sequence). V lost 1 base and J lost 5, with 8 bases in between. This CDR3 spans 14 amino acids. cDNA came from roughly 0.5 to 1 ug RNA primed by random hexamers. With immunoSEQ multiplex PCR, TCR beta CDR3 was amplified across 54 Vbeta and 13 Jbeta. TCRdb called the immunoSEQ multiplex PCR reads again in MiXCR, with one record for every CDR3 protein. The table records around 130,000 distinct CDR3 sequences, approximately 94% of them present only once. Concerning this clonotype: The antigen is unknown.

Sequencing of TCR beta was undertaken in CD8+ and CD4+ T cells derived from blood. The TEMRA cells underwent FACS enrichment, while the CD8+ and CD4+ T cells underwent negative isolation. General observations from the study: The study conceded that relatively few individuals underwent its TCR sequencing and HLA analysis.

Sequences were obtained from CD4+ T cells from PBMCs. This clonotype was obtained from a human donor in good health. The chain employs TRBV3-1 and TRBJ2-2, with D unresolved. CDR3 protein: CASSQGPGTGELFF. The CDR3 DNA sequence: TGTGCCAGCAGCCAAGGTCCCGGGACCGGGGAGCTGTTTTTT.